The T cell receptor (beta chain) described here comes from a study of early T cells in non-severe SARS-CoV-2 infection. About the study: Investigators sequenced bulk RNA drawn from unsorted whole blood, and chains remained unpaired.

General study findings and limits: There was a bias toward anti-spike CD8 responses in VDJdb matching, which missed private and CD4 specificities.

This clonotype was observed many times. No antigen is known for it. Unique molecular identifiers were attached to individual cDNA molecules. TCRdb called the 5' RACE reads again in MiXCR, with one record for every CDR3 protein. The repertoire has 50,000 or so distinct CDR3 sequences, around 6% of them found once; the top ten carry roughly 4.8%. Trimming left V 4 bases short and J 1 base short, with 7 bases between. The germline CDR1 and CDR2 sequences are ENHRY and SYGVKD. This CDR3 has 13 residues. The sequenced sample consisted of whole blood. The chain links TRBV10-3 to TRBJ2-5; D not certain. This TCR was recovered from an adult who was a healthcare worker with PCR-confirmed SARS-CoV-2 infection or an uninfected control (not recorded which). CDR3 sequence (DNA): TGTGCCATCAGTGTAAAGGCCCAAGAGACCCAGTACTTC. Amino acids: CAISVKAQETQYF.